This T cell receptor (beta chain) stems from a study of CD8+CD57+ T cells in acquired aplastic anemia. CDR3 length: 13 residues. Germline V gene data show CDR1 as SGHTA and CDR2 as FQGNSA. The V end was cut by 2 bases, the J end by 3 bases, with 5 bases between. Patients included in sequencing had previously demonstrated CD8+CD57+ cell expansion by flow cytometry. This clonotype occurred a few times. CDR3 and TCR beta VDJ profiling relied on a genomic DNA template. TCRdb passed the reads through MiXCR, listing each CDR3 protein once. The table includes roughly 190,000 distinct CDR3 sequences, 48% detected once.

The rearrangement uses TRBV7-2 and TRBJ1-5; D is uncertain. The source material was sorted CD4+, CD8+, or CD8+CD57+ T cells (not recorded which) from PBMCs. The clonotype originates from a human donor with aplastic anemia. In DNA form, the CDR3 reads TGTGCCAGCAGCTTAATCGACAATCAGCCCCAGCATTTT. It encodes CASSLIDNQPQHF.